One sample yielded the 22 T cell receptor beta chains listed below, sequenced in a study of blood T cell repertoires in COVID-19. Some clones are missing from TCRdb's copy, which holds only in-frame ones; the method was immunoSEQ multiplex PCR. Among around 140,000 clones, about 90% were seen once, and the ten largest hold under 12%. The specimen was peripheral blood. All receptors derive from a man aged 55 to 70 with active or convalescent COVID-19.

This rearrangement joins TRBV10-3 to TRBJ1-2, with TRBD1 matching over 10 bases. There are 14 residues in the CDR3. Losses at the gene ends were 4 bases for V and 6 bases for J; bases not matched to a gene: 5. CDR1 and CDR2 (germline): ENHRY, SYGVKD. The CDR3, as DNA: TGTGCCATCAGTGTAAAAGGGACAGGGGATGGCTACACCTTC. This gives the protein CAISVKGTGDGYTF.

The chain recombines TRBV19 with TRBJ1-5; D may be TRBD1 (5 bases). Germline loops: CDR1 LNHDA, CDR2 SQIVND (reference sequence). V gave up 2 bases and J gave up 0 bases, with 8 bases separating them. The CDR3 consists of 15 residues. The CDR3 nucleotides are TGTGCCAGTAGTATAAGGGGTAATAGCAATCAGCCCCAGCATTTT. It translates to CASSIRGNSNQPQHF. The complete variable domain, with remaining parts taken from reference TRBV19 and TRBJ1-5, reads DGGITQSPKYLFRKEGQNVTLSCEQNLNHDAMYWYRQDPGQGLRLIYYSQIVNDFQKGDIAEGYSVSREKKESFPLTVTSAQKNPTAFYLCASSIRGNSNQPQHFGDGTRLSIL.

The chain uses TRBV20-1 and TRBJ2-1; 8 bases fit TRBD2. The CDR3 spans 16 residues. CDR1 and CDR2 (germline): DFQATT, SNEGSKA (reference sequence). Losses at the gene ends were 3 bases for V and 9 bases for J; bases not matched to a gene: 16. The CDR3 reads CSASDQRERRKSEQFF. In DNA, the CDR3 is TGCAGTGCTAGTGACCAGCGGGAGCGAAGGAAATCTGAGCAGTTCTTC.

The chain uses TRBV28 and TRBJ1-5; TRBD1 aligns across 11 bases. The CDR3 runs 18 residues. The germline CDR1 and CDR2 sequences are MDHEN and SYDVKM. Germline trimming cut 5 bases from V and 2 bases from J; bases unmatched to any gene: 11. This CDR3 reads CASSAPGQGVGGNQPQHF. The CDR3 bases are TGTGCCAGCAGTGCCCCGGGACAGGGGGTCGGGGGCAATCAGCCCCAGCATTTT.

The DNA of the CDR3 is TGCGCCAGCAGCTCGACTAGCGGAGGGGCCTACGAGCAGTACTTC. Amino acids: CASSSTSGGAYEQYF. V and J are TRBV5-1 and TRBJ2-7, with TRBD2 matching over 9 bases. CDR3 length: 15 residues. Germline V gene data show CDR1 as SGHRS and CDR2 as YFSETQ. The V and J ends lost 3 bases and 2 bases, in that order; junction bases with no gene match: 6.

This rearrangement joins TRBV12-5 to TRBJ2-1, with D perhaps TRBD1 (6 bases). Germline V CDR1 and CDR2: LGHNT, FRNRAP. This CDR3 contains 15 residues. V was trimmed by 5 bases and J by 2 bases, leaving 13 bases between them. The CDR3 bases are TGTGCTAGTGGTGCCAACAGGGTCACCTACAATGAGCAGTTCTTC. The encoded protein is CASGANRVTYNEQFF.

Only a few counts were recorded for this clone. The V and J genes are TRBV21-1 and TRBJ2-1; the table's D call, TRBD1, has no DNA check behind it. TRBV21-1 is a pseudogene locus. The CDR3 consists of 16 residues. The CDR3 nucleotides read TGTGCCAGCAGCACATTAAAACAGGGAATATACAATGAGCAGTTCTTC. This codes for CASSTLKQGIYNEQFF.

This chain links TRBV5-1 with TRBJ2-2, with D maybe TRBD2 (6 bases). The CDR3 consists of 17 residues. CDR1 and CDR2 (germline): SGHRS, YFSETQ. Trimming pared 0 bases from V and 6 bases from J, leaving 18 bases between. The CDR3 sequence is CASSLGVRGGPSGELFF. CDR3 coding DNA: TGCGCCAGCAGCTTGGGGGTCAGAGGAGGGCCGTCCGGGGAGCTGTTTTTT.

The chain joins TRBV7-9 to TRBJ1-3; D is unclear. Per germline, CDR1 SEHNR and CDR2 FQNEAQ (reference sequence). Trimming took off 2 bases at V and 0 bases at J, with 5 bases between the two ends. This CDR3 has 14 residues. The DNA for the CDR3 is TGTGCCAGCAGCTTATCAGTCTCTGGAAACACCATATATTTT. This translates into CASSLSVSGNTIYF.

The chain joins TRBV19 to TRBJ2-6; maybe TRBD1 (6 bases). CDR1 is LNHDA and CDR2 is SQIVND in the germline V gene (reference sequence). Trimming stripped 8 bases from V and 2 bases from J, with 13 bases between. This CDR3 comprises 15 residues. This CDR3 reads CASADRGAGANVLTF. The DNA for the CDR3 is TGTGCCAGTGCGGACAGAGGGGCTGGGGCCAACGTCCTGACTTTC.

This chain uses TRBV9 with TRBJ2-6; tentative D call: TRBD2 (6 bases). CDR1 is SGDLS and CDR2 is YYNGEE in the germline V gene. The CDR3 consists of 16 residues. Trimming left V 0 bases short and J 0 bases short, with 7 bases between. DNA for the CDR3: TGTGCCAGCAGCGTAGGGGGGGTCTCTGGGGCCAACGTCCTGACTTTC. Amino acid sequence: CASSVGGVSGANVLTF.

This chain links TRBV28 with TRBJ1-3, with TRBD1 matching 7 bases. Trimming at V came to 4 bases and at J to 6 bases, leaving 9 bases not matched to a gene. CDR3 length: 15 residues. The germline V gene encodes CDR1 MDHEN and CDR2 SYDVKM. CDR3 nucleotide sequence: TGTGCCAGCAGTTATACAGGGGAAGGAGCAAACACCATATATTTT. Its protein is CASSYTGEGANTIYF.

The chain joins TRBV30 to TRBJ2-7, with D perhaps TRBD2 (7 bases). Germline lookup yields CDR1 GTSNPN and CDR2 SVGIG (reference sequence). V was shortened by 0 bases and J by 6 bases, with 12 bases between the two germline ends. The CDR3 contains 13 residues. The CDR3 protein is CAWSVSGGGEQYF. The DNA of the CDR3 is TGTGCCTGGAGTGTATCGGGGGGCGGCGAGCAGTACTTC.

The V gene is TRBV13, the J gene TRBJ1-3; D is unclear. The CDR3 extends over 12 amino acids. Germline CDR1 PRHDT, CDR2 FYEKMQ (reference sequence). With 6 bases removed from V and 4 bases from J, the gap between germline ends came to 7 bases. The CDR3 region has the DNA TGTGCCAGCAGTTATATCGGAAACACCATATATTTT. This sequence encodes CASSYIGNTIYF.

This clone was recorded only once. This chain joins TRBV19 and TRBJ1-5, with TRBD1 matching 7 bases. CDR3 length equals 17 residues. Trimming took 5 bases from V and 0 from J; bases not matched to a gene: 10. The germline V gene has CDR1 LNHDA and CDR2 SQIVND (reference sequence). As DNA, the CDR3 is TGTGCCAGTAGTGTCCGGGACAGACCTTATAGCAATCAGCCCCAGCATTTT. It specifies CASSVRDRPYSNQPQHF.

The sample holds one count of this clone. V is TRBV7-6 and J is TRBJ2-5; maybe TRBD1 (7 bases). The V end lost 2 bases, the J end lost 5 bases, and 15 bases lay between the germline ends. CDR1 SGHVS and CDR2 FNYEAQ come from the germline V gene. The CDR3 is made up of 15 amino acids. CDR3 coding DNA: TGTGCCAGCAGCTTATCTTTACAGGGGAGGGAGACCCAGTACTTC. As protein: CASSLSLQGRETQYF.

The V call is TRBV24-1, the J call TRBJ1-2; 7 bases map to TRBD1. V lost 9 bases, J lost 7 bases, and 10 bases stayed unmatched. The germline V gene encodes CDR1 KGHDR and CDR2 SFDVKD. This CDR3 spans 13 amino acids. The CDR3 nucleotides read TGTGCCACCTCCAATCAGGGGGTGAGTGGCTACACCTTC. Translation gives CATSNQGVSGYTF.

The CDR3 nucleotides are TGTGCCATCAGTGAGTCGTGGGGGGAGACGGACAATGAGCAGTTCTTC. Residues: CAISESWGETDNEQFF. The J gene is TRBJ2-1, the V gene TRBV10-3, with a tentative D call TRBD2 (6 bases). V was shortened by 0 bases and J by 5 bases, with 14 bases between the two germline ends. Germline CDR1 is ENHRY and CDR2 is SYGVKD. This CDR3 contains 16 residues.

The chain employs TRBV25-1 and TRBJ1-4, with a tentative D call TRBD1 (5 bases). Trimming cost V 7 bases and J 8 bases, with 8 bases left between them. Germline lookup yields CDR1 MGHDK and CDR2 SYGVNS. CDR3 length: 11 residues. Written as DNA, the CDR3 is TGTGCCAGCACCGGGGGAGAAAAACTGTTTTTT. Protein product: CASTGGEKLFF.

The chain links TRBV5-1 to TRBJ2-5, with a weak D call TRBD2 (7 bases). The CDR3 length is 16 residues. V was trimmed by 5 bases and J by 1 base, leaving 18 bases between them. CDR1 is SGHRS and CDR2 is YFSETQ in the germline V gene. CDR3 protein: CASRGGASGPQETQYF. CDR3 sequence (DNA): TGCGCCAGCAGGGGGGGGGCTAGCGGTCCCCAAGAGACCCAGTACTTC.

CDR3 in DNA: TGTGCCACCAGCAGAGGACAGGGGGGCGTGGAGCTGTTTTTT. It yields the protein CATSRGQGGVELFF. The gene calls are TRBV15 and TRBJ2-2; 9 positions match TRBD1. The CDR3 extends over 14 amino acids. The trim removed 1 base at V and 10 bases at J, leaving 4 bases unmatched. Germline CDR1 is LNHNV and CDR2 is YYDKDF (reference sequence).

The CDR3 coding sequence is TGTGCCATCACTACAGGGGGACCCAACACTGAAGCTTTCTTT. This translates into CAITTGGPNTEAFF. The chain employs TRBV10-3 and TRBJ1-1; 8 bases align to TRBD1. This CDR3 is built from 14 residues. With V trimmed by 7 bases and J by 2 bases, 6 bases remained unmatched. Germline assignment: CDR1 ENHRY and CDR2 SYGVKD.